The next 19 T cell receptor beta chains were all read from a single sample in a study of blood T cell dynamics during melanoma immunotherapy. TCRdb keeps only in-frame clones here, not all; method: immunoSEQ multiplex PCR. The table records about 19,000 clones, about 90% of them present only once. Documented time point: week 3, after first cycle of checkpoint inhibitor. The sequenced sample was blood, obtained from a patient treated with checkpoint blockade. The source is a human donor with melanoma.

The chain employs TRBV11-1 and TRBJ2-3, with 11 bases that match TRBD2. The germline gives CDR1 SGHAT, CDR2 FQDESV (reference sequence). V was clipped by 5 bases and J by 7 bases; unmatched bases: 11. The CDR3 extends over 16 amino acids. The CDR3 DNA sequence: TGTGCCAGCAGCCCCCGACTAGCGGGGCTCTCAAATACGCAGTATTTT. Its translation is CASSPRLAGLSNTQYF.

The chain is built from TRBV5-1 and TRBJ2-2, with 9 bases matching TRBD2. After removal of 0 bases from V and 7 bases from J, the junction contained 1 base not matched to a gene. CDR3 length equals 14 residues. Germline loops: CDR1 SGHRS, CDR2 YFSETQ. CDR3 coding DNA: TGCGCCAGCAGCTTGGAGACTAGCGGCGGGGAGCTGTTTTTT. Its translation is CASSLETSGGELFF.

The chain links TRBV5-6 to TRBJ2-7, with TRBD2 as a possible D gene (6 bases). Germline CDR1 reads SGHDT; CDR2 reads YYEEEE. V lost 1 base and J lost 7, with 9 bases in between. This CDR3 is 12 amino acids long. The CDR3 nucleotides read TGTGCCAGCAGCTTGAGCGGGCGGGAGCAGTACTTC. It is translated as CASSLSGREQYF.

The CDR3 DNA follows: TGTGCCAGCAACATTGTTAGGAATGAAAAACTGTTTTTT. Encoded protein: CASNIVRNEKLFF. This chain uses TRBV2 with TRBJ1-4, with D hard to call. Germline values: CDR1 SNHLY, CDR2 FYNNEI. Trimming took off 7 bases at V and 5 bases at J, with 11 bases between the two ends. This CDR3 is 13 amino acids long.

This clone has only one observation. This chain links TRBV5-1 with TRBJ1-3; 7 bases align to TRBD1. The V gene's germline CDR1 is SGHRS and CDR2 YFSETQ. The CDR3 is 15 amino acids. V trimming: 3 bases; J trimming: 2 bases; junction bases outside the gene matches: 5. CDR3 residues: CASSSLTGTGNTIYF. CDR3 in DNA: TGCGCCAGCAGCTCGCTGACAGGGACTGGAAACACCATATATTTT.

The chain joins TRBV5-1 to TRBJ2-7; 7 positions agree with TRBD2. With V trimmed by 4 bases and J by 1 base, 8 bases remained unmatched. CDR1 and CDR2 from the germline V gene are SGHRS and YFSETQ. This CDR3 is 15 amino acids long. This CDR3 reads CASSPYAGVSYEQYF. The CDR3 nucleotides read TGCGCCAGCAGCCCCTACGCGGGGGTTTCCTACGAGCAGTACTTC. The full variable domain, rest sourced from reference TRBV5-1 and TRBJ2-7, is KAGVTQTPRYLIKTRGQQVTLSCSPISGHRSVSWYQQTPGQGLQFLFEYFSETQRNKGNFPGRFSGRQFSNSRSEMNVSTLELGDSALYLCASSPYAGVSYEQYFGPGTRLTVT.

The J gene is TRBJ2-7, the V gene TRBV27, with 8 bases aligning to TRBD1. The CDR3 extends over 15 amino acids. Looked up from germline, CDR1 is MNHEY and CDR2 is SMNVEV (reference sequence). The V gene end was trimmed by 6 bases and the J gene end by 6 bases; junction bases not matched to a gene: 13. CDR3 in amino acids: CASSPDRGAQLEQYF. CDR3 nucleotide sequence: TGTGCCAGCAGCCCTGACAGGGGCGCCCAACTCGAGCAGTACTTC.

The chain couples TRBV5-6 to TRBJ2-1; 16 bases match TRBD2. Trimming at V came to 4 bases and at J to 7 bases, leaving 8 bases not matched to a gene. Germline values: CDR1 SGHDT, CDR2 YYEEEE. The CDR3 consists of 17 residues. CDR3 bases: TGTGCCAGCAGCCAGGGACTAGCGGGAGGGCCGTCGAATGAGCAGTTCTTC. Its protein product is CASSQGLAGGPSNEQFF.

V gene TRBV7-2 combines with J gene TRBJ2-7, with D tentatively TRBD2 (6 bases). V shed 5 bases and J shed 2 bases, with 16 bases lying between them. This CDR3 is built from 15 residues. Germline loops: CDR1 SGHTA, CDR2 FQGNSA. This chain's CDR3 is CASSHLGEDPYEQYF. CDR3 DNA: TGTGCCAGCAGCCACCTCGGGGAGGATCCCTACGAGCAGTACTTC.

V gene TRBV4-3 combines with J gene TRBJ1-3; D ambiguous. Trimming removed 0 bases from V and 0 bases from J, with 9 bases in between. CDR3 length: 16 residues. CDR1 LGHNA and CDR2 YSLEER come from the germline V gene. The CDR3 DNA is TGCGCCAGCAGCCAAGACAGGATTAGCTCTGGAAACACCATATATTTT. Translated: CASSQDRISSGNTIYF.

This clone was picked up one time. The rearrangement joins TRBV27 to TRBJ2-1; 12 positions match TRBD1. V was pared by 1 base and J by 8 bases, with 6 bases of the junction left unmatched. The CDR3 loop spans 16 amino acids. The germline gives CDR1 MNHEY, CDR2 SMNVEV (reference sequence). The CDR3 loop reads CASSLLPGQGAHEQFF. In DNA form, the CDR3 reads TGTGCCAGCAGTTTATTACCGGGACAGGGGGCGCATGAGCAGTTCTTC.

The chain couples TRBV27 to TRBJ2-7, with no clear D. CDR1 is MNHEY and CDR2 is SMNVEV in the germline V gene (reference sequence). The ends were cut back, 0 bases at V and 3 bases at J, with 9 bases in the middle. This CDR3 has 14 amino acids. CDR3 amino acids: CASSLSGESYEQYF. CDR3 sequence (DNA): TGTGCCAGCAGTTTATCGGGCGAAAGCTACGAGCAGTACTTC.

The rearrangement links TRBV18 to TRBJ1-5, with 7 positions matching TRBD1. The V segment lost 3 bases and the J segment 6 bases; nucleotides outside the gene matches: 8. CDR1 is KGHSH, CDR2 LQKENI, per germline. The CDR3 loop spans 15 amino acids. CDR3 nucleotide sequence: TGTGCCAGCTCACCCACAGGGGATCCCAGTCAGCCCCAGCATTTT. This encodes CASSPTGDPSQPQHF.

The chain has TRBV5-1 and TRBJ2-7; D perhaps matches TRBD1 (6 bases). The CDR3 contains 14 residues. The germline CDR1 and CDR2 sequences are SGHRS and YFSETQ. Trimming left V 2 bases short and J 6 bases short, with 15 bases between. The CDR3 bases are TGCGCCAGCAGCTTAGGCCAGGGGATCTCCGAGCAGTACTTC. This encodes CASSLGQGISEQYF.

This chain uses TRBV30 with TRBJ1-1; D might be TRBD1 (6 bases). Germline loops: CDR1 GTSNPN, CDR2 SVGIG (reference sequence). V was shortened by 4 bases and J by 5 bases, with 14 bases between the two germline ends. The CDR3 totals 13 residues. The CDR3 region is CAWNLRGWTEAFF. CDR3 coding DNA: TGTGCCTGGAACCTCAGGGGCTGGACTGAAGCTTTCTTT.

CDR3 bases: TGTGCCAGCTCACCACCCTCGCATGGGAGGAACGAGCAGTACTTC. Amino acid sequence: CASSPPSHGRNEQYF. The chain couples TRBV18 to TRBJ2-7, with D perhaps TRBD2 (6 bases). Germline values: CDR1 KGHSH, CDR2 LQKENI. There are 15 residues in the CDR3. Deletions cut 0 bases from V and 5 bases from J, with 14 bases between.

This clone turned up a few times. This chain uses TRBV19 with TRBJ1-4, with TRBD1 identical over 7 bases. The germline gives CDR1 LNHDA, CDR2 SQIVND (reference sequence). Trimming at V came to 5 bases and at J to 4 bases, leaving 7 bases not matched to a gene. This CDR3 is 15 amino acids long. This CDR3 reads CASSPGQANNEKLFF. The DNA for the CDR3 is TGTGCCAGTAGTCCAGGACAGGCTAATAATGAAAAACTGTTTTTT.

The chain is built from TRBV28 and TRBJ1-2; 10 nucleotides align to TRBD1. The CDR3 extends over 16 amino acids. CDR1 MDHEN and CDR2 SYDVKM come from the germline V gene. With 3 bases clipped from V and 5 bases from J, the junction kept 9 bases outside the gene matches. For the CDR3, the DNA is TGTGCCAGCAGTTTGTCGACAGGGGGCTTAGGGTATGGCTACACCTTC. This translates into CASSLSTGGLGYGYTF.

V and J are TRBV7-2 and TRBJ2-5; 7 bases fit TRBD2. The end of the DNA fits TRBJ2-7 better, so the J call may be wrong. The CDR3 consists of 15 residues. In germline, CDR1 is SGHTA, CDR2 FQGNSA. In nucleotides, the CDR3 is TGTGCCAGCAGCTTAGGAGGTGCGGGAGCCTACGAGCAGTACTTC. Translated: CASSLGGAGAYEQYF.